Given below is one TCR beta chain in context. The data were taken from a study of blood T cell repertoires in COVID-19. Study-level information: The samples span acute and convalescent COVID-19 from the United States, Italy and Spain. T cells, B-cell-depleted T cells, or PBMCs supplied cDNA or gDNA.

Germline V lookup: CDR1 LNHDA, CDR2 SQIVND (reference sequence). The ends were cut back, 7 bases at V and 7 bases at J, with 13 bases in the middle. The CDR3 sequence is 13 residues long. Authors' methods: How many nucleated cells were present was estimated from reference gene primer amplification. Here immunoSEQ multiplex PCR was the method, and the copy in TCRdb shows in-frame clones only, minus some. For V, J and clone size, that table is used; D and trimming come from the DNA. The table has 130,000 or so clones, around 88% seen once. The clonotype was recovered from a man aged 80 or over with active or convalescent COVID-19. This sequence joins TRBV19 and TRBJ2-2; perhaps TRBD2 as D (6 bases). Sequences were obtained from peripheral blood. The CDR3 DNA reads TGTGCCAGTACCCTACACGGGGGCGGGGAGCTGTTTTTT. Translation gives CASTLHGGGELFF.